A single sample is the source of the 13 T cell receptor beta chains below, sequenced in a study of blood T cell repertoires in COVID-19. The protocol was immunoSEQ multiplex PCR, while the TCRdb copy is restricted to in-frame clones and leaves out a portion. The sample has roughly 300,000 clones; approximately 91% are singletons. The specimen was PBMCs or T cells enriched from blood (not recorded which). Receptors originate from a woman between 35 and 50 years old with acute COVID-19.

CDR3 DNA: TGTGCCAGCAGCCCTTATGGCTACACCTTC. Protein product: CASSPYGYTF. V gene TRBV3-1 (or the pseudogene TRBV3-2) combines with J gene TRBJ1-2; D remains ambiguous. Germline CDR1 reads LGHDT; CDR2 reads YNNKEL (reference sequence). The CDR3 has 10 amino acids. V dropped 4 bases and J dropped 5 bases, with 2 bases sitting between them.

The rearrangement uses TRBV3-1 (or the pseudogene TRBV3-2) and TRBJ1-2; no reliable D call. The germline V and J ends were trimmed by 1 base and 3 bases, with 3 bases remaining between them. Germline V gene sequence: CDR1 LGHDT, CDR2 YNNKEL (reference sequence). The CDR3 runs 12 residues. CDR3 coding DNA: TGTGCCAGCAGCCAAGGAGACTATGGCTACACCTTC. Protein: CASSQGDYGYTF.

The J gene is TRBJ1-5, the V gene TRBV12-5; TRBD1 might be the D (5 bases). The V end lost 6 bases, the J end lost 1 base, and 16 bases lay between the germline ends. The CDR3 is 16 amino acids. Germline CDR1 LGHNT, CDR2 FRNRAP. CDR3: CASGPAGPSSNQPQHF. CDR3 sequence (DNA): TGTGCTAGTGGCCCCGCGGGGCCCTCCAGCAATCAGCCCCAGCATTTT.

The chain couples TRBV28 to TRBJ2-7; D remains ambiguous. This CDR3 has 12 amino acids. Germline values: CDR1 MDHEN, CDR2 SYDVKM. The germline V and J ends were trimmed by 4 bases and 5 bases, with 9 bases remaining between them. The CDR3 nucleotides read TGTGCCAGCAGTTCATCCAGGCACGAGCAGTACTTC. Translated: CASSSSRHEQYF.

This chain links TRBV6-5 with TRBJ2-3; 13 bases line up with TRBD2. The V segment lost 5 bases and the J segment 9 bases; nucleotides outside the gene matches: 8. The CDR3 sequence is 15 residues long. The germline gives CDR1 MNHEY, CDR2 SVGAGI. CDR3 DNA sequence: TGTGCCAGCAGTCTCGGGACTAGCGGGGCGGGGACGCAGTATTTT. The encoded protein is CASSLGTSGAGTQYF.

The chain employs TRBV7-9 and TRBJ2-3; 14 bases align to TRBD2. J gave up 6 bases and V 4 bases, and 6 bases lay outside the gene matches. Germline CDR1 and CDR2: SEHNR and FQNEAQ (reference sequence). This CDR3 spans 16 amino acids. The DNA for the CDR3 is TGTGCCAGCAGCTCGACTAGCGGGAGGGCCCCCGATACGCAGTATTTT. Translated: CASSSTSGRAPDTQYF.

The chain couples TRBV5-1 to TRBJ2-3; D is perhaps TRBD1 (5 bases). The V end lost 0 bases, the J end lost 3 bases, and 14 bases lay between the germline ends. Germline V gene lookup returns CDR1 SGHRS and CDR2 YFSETQ. The CDR3 sequence is 16 residues long. The chain's CDR3 is CASSLGVGEITDTQYF. CDR3 sequence (DNA): TGCGCCAGCAGCTTGGGAGTAGGGGAAATTACAGATACGCAGTATTTT.

The chain is built from TRBV7-8 and TRBJ2-1; possibly TRBD2 for D (7 bases). The V gene's germline CDR1 is SGHVS and CDR2 FQNEAQ. This CDR3 contains 17 residues. V lost 1 base, J lost 1 base, and 14 bases lay in between. CDR3: CASSLVGGALSYNEQFF. The DNA for the CDR3 is TGTGCCAGCAGCTTAGTGGGGGGGGCACTTTCCTACAATGAGCAGTTCTTC.

Worth noting for this clone: The junction departs from germline at one end; a sequencing error may be responsible. The chain joins TRBV28 to TRBJ1-3; D might be TRBD1 (6 bases). Germline loops: CDR1 MDHEN, CDR2 SYDVKM. The CDR3 length is 16 residues. The CDR3 DNA follows: TGTGCCAGCAGATTATCAACAGGGAACTCTGGAAACACCATATATTTT. It is translated as CASRLSTGNSGNTIYF.

The genes are TRBV18 and TRBJ2-1, with D unresolved. V lost 1 base and J 7 bases, leaving 11 bases between the germline ends. Germline V gene sequence: CDR1 KGHSH, CDR2 LQKENI. This CDR3 comprises 14 residues. CDR3 nucleotides: TGTGCCAGCTCACCACTAGTGACAACTAATGAGCAGTTCTTC. Translating it yields CASSPLVTTNEQFF.

This clone has only one observation. The genes are TRBV10-3 and TRBJ1-1; no reliable D call. The ends were cut back, 5 bases at V and 1 base at J, with 14 bases in the middle. The CDR3 has 15 amino acids. Looked up from germline, CDR1 is ENHRY and CDR2 is SYGVKD. CDR3 sequence: CAISRAGNTNTEAFF. CDR3 DNA: TGTGCCATCAGTCGGGCCGGGAACACGAACACTGAAGCTTTCTTT.

The rearrangement uses TRBV19 and TRBJ1-1, with D possibly TRBD1 on 6 matching bases. Trimming left V 2 bases short and J 7 bases short, with 11 bases between. Germline CDR1 reads LNHDA; CDR2 reads SQIVND (reference sequence). There are 13 residues in the CDR3. The CDR3 sequence: CASSIQGWDEAFF. CDR3 nucleotides: TGTGCCAGTAGTATACAGGGGTGGGATGAAGCTTTCTTT. Using reference TRBV19 and TRBJ1-1 for the parts outside the CDR3, the full variable domain is DGGITQSPKYLFRKEGQNVTLSCEQNLNHDAMYWYRQDPGQGLRLIYYSQIVNDFQKGDIAEGYSVSREKKESFPLTVTSAQKNPTAFYLCASSIQGWDEAFFGQGTRLTVV.

Notes on this clone: Distinct nucleotide sequences in the sample also encode this CDR3. The rearrangement joins TRBV10-3 to TRBJ1-5; 8 bases are shared with TRBD1. The V segment lost 2 bases and the J segment 4 bases; nucleotides outside the gene matches: 1. This CDR3 is built from 14 residues. Germline V gives CDR1 ENHRY, CDR2 SYGVKD. This CDR3 is CAISEGQGNQPQHF. The CDR3 coding sequence is TGTGCCATCAGTGAGGGACAGGGAAATCAGCCCCAGCATTTT.